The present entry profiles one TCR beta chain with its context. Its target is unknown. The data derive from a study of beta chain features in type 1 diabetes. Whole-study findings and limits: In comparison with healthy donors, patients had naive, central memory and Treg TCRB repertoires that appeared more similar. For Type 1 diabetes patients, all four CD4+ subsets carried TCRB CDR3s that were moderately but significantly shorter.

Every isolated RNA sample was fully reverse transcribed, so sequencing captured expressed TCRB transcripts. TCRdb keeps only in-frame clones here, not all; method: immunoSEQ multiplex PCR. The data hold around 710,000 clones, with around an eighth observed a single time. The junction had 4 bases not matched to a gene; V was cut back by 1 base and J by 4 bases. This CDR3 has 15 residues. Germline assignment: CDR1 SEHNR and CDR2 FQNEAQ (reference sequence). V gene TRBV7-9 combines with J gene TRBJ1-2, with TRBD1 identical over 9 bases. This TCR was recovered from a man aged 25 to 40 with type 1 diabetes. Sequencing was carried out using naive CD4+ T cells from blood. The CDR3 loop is CASSLGGQGSYGYTF. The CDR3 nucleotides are TGTGCCAGCAGCTTAGGAGGACAGGGGAGCTATGGCTACACCTTC. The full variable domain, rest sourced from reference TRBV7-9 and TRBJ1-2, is DTGVSQNPRHKITKRGQNVTFRCDPISEHNRLYWYRQTLGQGPEFLTYFQNEAQLEKSRLLSDRFSAERPKGSFSTLEIQRTEQGDSAMYLCASSLGGQGSYGYTFGSGTRLTVV.